The 22 T cell receptor beta chains below come from one sample, sequenced in a study of T cell repertoires in cytomegalovirus infection. TCRdb itself ran the reads through MiXCR, one entry per CDR3 protein. The data show a few hundred thousand distinct CDR3 sequences, around a sixth seen once. Sequencing input: PBMCs. The receptors derive from a human donor in good health (CMV status not recorded). Some clones in this sample may be carry-over from other donors' samples.

This clonotype came up many times. The genes are TRBV27 and TRBJ2-1, with 9 bases aligning to TRBD2. This CDR3 has 15 amino acids. V gave up 3 bases and J gave up 8 bases; unmatched junction bases: 8. Germline assignment: CDR1 MNHEY and CDR2 SMNVEV (reference sequence). The CDR3 nucleotides are TGTGCCAGCAGTTTCTCGCGGGGGGGCCGTGATGAGCAGTTCTTC. It specifies CASSFSRGGRDEQFF.

Ten or more counts support this clonotype. This chain joins TRBV7-2 and TRBJ2-5; 10 bases are shared with TRBD2. This CDR3 contains 16 residues. Trimming took 5 bases from V and 5 from J; bases not matched to a gene: 11. Germline assignment: CDR1 SGHTA and CDR2 FQGNSA. CDR3 region: CASSPTRAGGRETQYF. The CDR3 region has the DNA TGTGCCAGCAGCCCTACCAGAGCGGGGGGGCGGGAGACCCAGTACTTC.

This clonotype was seen only once. The junction and the germline gene differ at one end; a read error may be behind it. The V and J genes are TRBV6-5 and TRBJ2-1; D gene ambiguous. CDR3 length: 15 residues. CDR1 is MNHEY and CDR2 is SVGAGI in the germline V gene. The CDR3 loop is CANSYSRSSYNEQFF. The CDR3 coding sequence is TGTGCCAACAGTTACTCGAGGAGCTCCTACAATGAGCAGTTCTTC.

The chain employs TRBV28 and TRBJ2-1, with D hard to call. V was shortened by 3 bases and J by 3 bases, with 15 bases between the two germline ends. Germline CDR1 reads MDHEN; CDR2 reads SYDVKM. This CDR3 has 16 residues. The CDR3 here is CASSLTGPGLYNEQFF. The CDR3 coding sequence is TGTGCCAGCAGTTTGACCGGGCCTGGGCTCTACAATGAGCAGTTCTTC.

This clonotype was seen a handful of times. The V gene is TRBV5-1, the J gene TRBJ2-5; 8 bases agree with TRBD1. The CDR3 totals 16 residues. With 0 bases clipped from V and 5 bases from J, the junction kept 9 bases outside the gene matches. CDR1 is SGHRS and CDR2 is YFSETQ in the germline V gene. CDR3 loop: CASSLVVQGARETQYF. CDR3 in DNA: TGCGCCAGCAGCTTGGTCGTGCAGGGGGCGCGGGAGACCCAGTACTTC.

This clonotype appeared a few times. This sequence joins TRBV6-2 or TRBV6-3 and TRBJ2-7; either TRBD1 or TRBD2 may supply D (5 bases each). CDR1 is MNHEY, CDR2 SVGEGT, per germline. The CDR3 extends over 15 amino acids. Trimming stripped 6 bases from V and 0 bases from J, with 15 bases between. The DNA for the CDR3 is TGTGCCAGCAGAGAGGGGAATTCCGACTCCTACGAGCAGTACTTC. Encoded protein: CASREGNSDSYEQYF.

This clonotype has a count of ten or more. The rearrangement joins TRBV12-3 or TRBV12-4 to TRBJ2-5; D remains unclear. V dropped 3 bases and J dropped 1 base, with 9 bases sitting between them. The length of the CDR3 is 14 residues. The chain's CDR3 is CASSFDQRQETQYF. The CDR3 nucleotides are TGTGCCAGCAGTTTTGACCAGCGCCAAGAGACCCAGTACTTC.

This clonotype was counted at least ten times. The chain couples TRBV11-2 to TRBJ2-1; 11 nucleotides match TRBD2. J gave up 7 bases and V 1 base, and 3 bases lay outside the gene matches. The CDR3 runs to 15 residues. In germline, CDR1 is SGHAT, CDR2 FQNNGV. CDR3 region: CASSLVGLAENEQFF. Written as DNA, the CDR3 is TGTGCCAGCAGCTTAGTGGGACTAGCGGAGAATGAGCAGTTCTTC.

This clonotype occurred many times. V gene TRBV7-8 combines with J gene TRBJ1-4; 8 nucleotides align to TRBD1. Germline V gene sequence: CDR1 SGHVS, CDR2 FQNEAQ. J lost 5 bases, V lost 7 bases, and 9 bases had no gene match. The CDR3 runs to 15 residues. CDR3 loop: CASTNRGTANEKLFF. As DNA, the CDR3 is TGTGCCAGCACCAACAGGGGGACAGCAAATGAAAAACTGTTTTTT.

The J gene is TRBJ1-3, the V gene TRBV10-3; a weak D match, TRBD1 (6 bases). The germline V gene encodes CDR1 ENHRY and CDR2 SYGVKD. The CDR3 runs to 14 residues. With 0 bases removed from V and 7 bases from J, the gap between germline ends came to 10 bases. The CDR3 loop reads CAISESPRGNTIYF. CDR3 nucleotide sequence: TGTGCCATCAGTGAGTCCCCCAGGGGCAACACCATATATTTT.

The chain joins TRBV7-6 to TRBJ2-2; 7 bases agree with TRBD1. V lost 4 bases and J lost 6; bases outside the gene matches: 5. Germline lookup yields CDR1 SGHVS and CDR2 FNYEAQ. The CDR3 spans 14 residues. DNA of the CDR3: TGTGCCAGCAGCTCCCGACAGGGACCCGGGGAGCTGTTTTTT. It is translated as CASSSRQGPGELFF.

The chain carries TRBV10-3 and TRBJ2-1; maybe TRBD1 (5 bases). The CDR3 consists of 14 residues. Looked up from germline, CDR1 is ENHRY and CDR2 is SYGVKD. Trimming removed 2 bases at V and 1 base at J, with 6 bases between. DNA of the CDR3: TGTGCCATCAGTGAGAGGGGTTCCTACAATGAGCAGTTCTTC. Protein sequence: CAISERGSYNEQFF.

This clonotype was recorded at least ten times. The chain combines TRBV6-1 with TRBJ2-5; the match to TRBD1 covers 9 bases. The germline V gene encodes CDR1 MNHNS and CDR2 SASEGT. Losses at the gene ends were 5 bases for V and 3 bases for J; bases not matched to a gene: 4. The CDR3 covers 14 residues. CDR3 sequence (DNA): TGTGCCAGCAGTTTGGACAGGGGCAAAGAGACCCAGTACTTC. This encodes CASSLDRGKETQYF.

The gene calls are TRBV12-3 or TRBV12-4 and TRBJ2-1, with D maybe TRBD2 (6 bases). There are 14 residues in the CDR3. Trimming removed 5 bases from V and 6 bases from J, with 14 bases in between. CDR3 in amino acids: CASSRGASSNEQFF. The CDR3 nucleotides read TGTGCCAGCAGTCGCGGGGCCTCCAGCAATGAGCAGTTCTTC.

This clonotype was observed many times. This chain links TRBV7-2 with TRBJ2-7; TRBD1 agrees at 8 bases. CDR1 and CDR2 (germline): SGHTA, FQGNSA. J was trimmed by 0 bases and V by 2 bases; bases with no gene match: 6. CDR3 length: 16 residues. CDR3 DNA sequence: TGTGCCAGCAGCTTATCGGGACAGGCAAGCTCCTACGAGCAGTACTTC. Amino acids: CASSLSGQASSYEQYF.

This clonotype has more than one count but fewer than ten. The chain is built from TRBV27 and TRBJ2-7; 9 bases are a match to TRBD1. Germline-derived CDR1 and CDR2 are MNHEY and SMNVEV (reference sequence). V gave up 3 bases and J gave up 1 base; unmatched junction bases: 19. The CDR3 length is 20 residues. The DNA for the CDR3 is TGTGCCAGCAGTTTCCACTTAAGACAGGGGGTGGGGGGGGAGTCCTACGAGCAGTACTTC. This codes for CASSFHLRQGVGGESYEQYF.

The gene calls are TRBV20-1 and TRBJ2-5, with 8 nucleotides matching TRBD1. The CDR3 covers 16 residues. V lost 3 bases and J lost 0; bases outside the gene matches: 9. Germline V gene data show CDR1 as DFQATT and CDR2 as SNEGSKA (reference sequence). The CDR3, as DNA: TGCAGTGCTAGGAGGACCGGGACAGGACACCAAGAGACCCAGTACTTC. It yields the protein CSARRTGTGHQETQYF.

The chain uses TRBV20-1 and TRBJ2-2; TRBD1 matches 9 bases. CDR3 length: 16 amino acids. V trimming: 5 bases; J trimming: 3 bases; junction bases outside the gene matches: 10. From germline, CDR1 is DFQATT and CDR2 SNEGSKA (reference sequence). The CDR3 reads CSAAPRTGEYTGELFF. CDR3 bases: TGCAGTGCTGCTCCAAGGACAGGGGAATACACCGGGGAGCTGTTTTTT.

This clonotype was observed a few times. This CDR3 is CASSKVYNEQFF. CDR3 coding DNA: TGTGCCAGCAGTAAAGTTTATAATGAGCAGTTCTTC. This rearrangement joins TRBV6-1 to TRBJ2-1; D remains unclear. From germline, CDR1 is MNHNS and CDR2 SASEGT. The CDR3 is 12 amino acids. Trimming pared 5 bases from V and 7 bases from J, leaving 9 bases between.

The chain links TRBV6-5 to TRBJ1-1; no clear D. This CDR3 spans 15 amino acids. CDR1 MNHEY and CDR2 SVGAGI come from the germline V gene. The V end was cut by 5 bases, the J end by 1 base, with 14 bases between. The CDR3 region has the DNA TGTGCCAGCAGTCGAGGATTCGGGTCGAACACTGAAGCTTTCTTT. Translation: CASSRGFGSNTEAFF.

The V gene is TRBV12-5, the J gene TRBJ2-5; the D call may be TRBD1 or TRBD2 (5 bases each). With 1 base removed from V and 9 bases from J, the gap between germline ends came to 6 bases. The CDR3 spans 11 residues. Germline CDR1 and CDR2: LGHNT and FRNRAP. In DNA, the CDR3 is TGTGCTAGTGGTTTGGCGGGACCCCAGTACTTC. It codes for CASGLAGPQYF. Full variable domain (outside the CDR3, taken from reference TRBV12-5 and TRBJ2-5): DARVTQTPRHKVTEMGQEVTMRCQPILGHNTVFWYRQTMMQGLELLAYFRNRAPLDDSGMPKDRFSAEMPDATLATLKIQPSEPRDSAVYFCASGLAGPQYFGPGTRLLVL.

The rearrangement links TRBV20-1 to TRBJ1-5, with D unresolved. V was trimmed by 5 bases and J by 0 bases, leaving 8 bases between them. The germline V gene has CDR1 DFQATT and CDR2 SNEGSKA (reference sequence). This CDR3 contains 13 residues. The CDR3 coding sequence is TGCAGTGCTTTGATGGATAGCAATCAGCCCCAGCATTTT. It is translated as CSALMDSNQPQHF.